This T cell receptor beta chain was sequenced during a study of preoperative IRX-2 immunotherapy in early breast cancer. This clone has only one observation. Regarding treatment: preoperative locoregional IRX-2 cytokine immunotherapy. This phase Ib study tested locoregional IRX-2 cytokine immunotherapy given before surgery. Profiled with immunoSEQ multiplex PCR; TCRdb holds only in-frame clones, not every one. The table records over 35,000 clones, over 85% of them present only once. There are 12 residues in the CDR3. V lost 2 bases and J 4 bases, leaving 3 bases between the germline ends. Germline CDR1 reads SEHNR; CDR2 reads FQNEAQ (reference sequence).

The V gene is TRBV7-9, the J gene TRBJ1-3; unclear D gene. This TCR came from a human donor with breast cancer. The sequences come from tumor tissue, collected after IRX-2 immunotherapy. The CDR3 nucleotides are TGTGCCAGCAGCTTATTGGGAAACACCATATATTTT. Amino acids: CASSLLGNTIYF.